This T cell receptor (beta chain) was sequenced in a study of T cells in Graves' hyperthyroidism and ophthalmopathy. The study, taken as a whole, reports: Onset of ophthalmopathy came a median around 6.2 months after the model predicted it.

TCR beta CDR3 sequences were amplified from RNA transcripts. First-round RT-PCR targeting the TCR CDR3 was performed with the HTBI primer set. Via MiXCR, TCRdb re-called the multiplex PCR reads, giving one row per CDR3 protein. This repertoire shows approximately 380,000 distinct CDR3 sequences, over 11% found once; its top ten account for approximately 29%. This clonotype was recorded at least ten times. Its target is not known. Diagnoses used clinical symptoms, serum thyroxine and TRAb, thyroid ultrasound and orbital computed tomography. PBMCs were obtained from 10 ml fresh peripheral blood. The CDR3 extends over 16 amino acids. Deletions cut 2 bases from V and 2 bases from J, with 16 bases between. Looked up from germline, CDR1 is SGHDT and CDR2 is YYEEEE.

This TCR was sampled from a man aged 50 to 60 with Graves' ophthalmopathy. The chain is built from TRBV5-6 and TRBJ2-5; D is tentatively TRBD1 or TRBD2 (6 bases each). What was sequenced was blood. The CDR3, as DNA: TGTGCCAGCAGCTTCTCTCCGGGGGCGGAACAAGAGACCCAGTACTTC. Residues: CASSFSPGAEQETQYF.